The 9 T cell receptor beta chains in this list originate from one sample, sequenced in a study of T cell responses to AZD1222 COVID-19 vaccine. The method was immunoSEQ multiplex PCR; TCRdb's version includes in-frame clones alone and lacks a portion of them. The sample includes roughly 28,000 clones, around 86% of them seen just once. The source was peripheral blood, collected on day 0 of AZD1222 vaccination. The receptor set was obtained from an adult in good health.

V gene TRBV6-2 or TRBV6-3 combines with J gene TRBJ2-2; D ambiguous. Germline V gene sequence: CDR1 MNHEY, CDR2 SVGEGT. Trimming stripped 6 bases from V and 4 bases from J, with 9 bases between. The CDR3 has 13 residues. Here the CDR3 DNA reads TGTGCCAGCAGACCTACATCCACCGGGGAGCTGTTTTTT. Translation gives CASRPTSTGELFF.

The chain combines TRBV6-5 with TRBJ1-4; 7 nucleotides line up with TRBD1. The CDR3 spans 16 residues. The V gene end was trimmed by 0 bases and the J gene end by 2 bases; junction bases not matched to a gene: 3. Looked up from germline, CDR1 is MNHEY and CDR2 is SVGAGI. The CDR3 DNA reads TGTGCCAGCAGTTACTCCGGACAGGCGACTAATGAAAAACTGTTTTTT. Translated: CASSYSGQATNEKLFF.

The chain carries TRBV7-6 and TRBJ2-3; 12 positions match TRBD2. The CDR3 runs 18 residues. CDR1 is SGHVS and CDR2 is FNYEAQ in the germline V gene. V shed 2 bases and J 2 bases; nucleotides not matched to a gene: 8. CDR3: CASSLSWTSGISTDTQYF. The CDR3 nucleotides read TGTGCCAGCAGCTTATCATGGACTAGCGGGATATCCACAGATACGCAGTATTTT.

The chain employs TRBV4-2 and TRBJ1-2; a weak D match, TRBD1 (5 bases). This CDR3 spans 15 amino acids. The V and J ends lost 4 bases and 8 bases respectively, with 20 bases between them. Germline V gives CDR1 LGHNA, CDR2 YNFKEQ. Here the CDR3 DNA reads TGTGCCAGCAGCCCTAGGGGCCGCCAGCTAGGAGGCTACACCTTC. This gives the protein CASSPRGRQLGGYTF.

Note on this clone: One junction end does not reproduce the germline sequence, and a read error may be involved. CDR3 sequence: CASSGDYDEQFF. The CDR3 DNA sequence: TGTGCCAGCAGCGGGGACTACGATGAGCAGTTCTTC. The V gene is TRBV9, the J gene TRBJ2-1; TRBD2 aligns across 7 bases. CDR1 SGDLS and CDR2 YYNGEE come from the germline V gene. The CDR3 spans 12 residues.

The J gene is TRBJ2-1, the V gene TRBV5-6; 8 nucleotides match TRBD2. This CDR3 has 16 amino acids. The ends lost 0 bases at V and 4 bases at J; junction bases unmatched: 6. Germline lookup yields CDR1 SGHDT and CDR2 YYEEEE. The CDR3, as DNA: TGTGCCAGCAGCTTGGCCCGACTAGCGCATTACAATGAGCAGTTCTTC. Residues: CASSLARLAHYNEQFF.

The gene calls are TRBV11-3 and TRBJ1-6; D call uncertain. Per the germline V gene, CDR1 is SGHNT and CDR2 is YENEEA. V was cut by 1 base and J by 9 bases, with 10 bases left in between. The CDR3 contains 14 residues. DNA for the CDR3: TGTGCCAGCAGCTTAGGAGGGATCGGTTCACCCCTCCACTTT. This translates into CASSLGGIGSPLHF.

The J gene is TRBJ1-1, the V gene TRBV3-1 (or the pseudogene TRBV3-2); 7 bases agree with TRBD1. The CDR3 has 14 residues. Germline V gives CDR1 LGHDT, CDR2 YNNKEL (reference sequence). The V segment lost 2 bases and the J segment 4 bases; nucleotides outside the gene matches: 4. The CDR3 DNA follows: TGTGCCAGCAGCCAAAACAGGGGATTCACTGAAGCTTTCTTT. Amino acids: CASSQNRGFTEAFF.

This chain uses TRBV3-1 (or the pseudogene TRBV3-2) with TRBJ2-7, with a weak D call TRBD2 (5 bases). The V end lost 4 bases, the J end lost 2 bases, and 18 bases lay between the germline ends. This CDR3 region has 16 residues. Looked up from germline, CDR1 is LGHDT and CDR2 is YNNKEL (reference sequence). CDR3 nucleotide sequence: TGTGCCAGCAGCCCAATTGCCCTGACTAATACCTACGAGCAGTACTTC. It specifies CASSPIALTNTYEQYF.